The rows below give T cell receptor beta chains drawn from one sample of a study of blood T cell repertoires in COVID-19. TCRdb keeps only in-frame clones here, not all; method: immunoSEQ multiplex PCR. In the table there are some 220,000 clones, about nine tenths of which are singletons. Sequencing was carried out using PBMCs or T cells enriched from blood (not recorded which). The receptors were sampled from a woman aged 40 to 50 with acute COVID-19. Both conserved end residues are part of each CDR3. The order of the fields is CDR3 DNA, CDR3 protein, clone size, V gene, J gene, D gene. D genes are given only for firm matches. Clone size is given for some rows only: seen once, a few or many times, or a class if the clone is expanded.

TGCGCCAGCAGCAGGGACAGCTCTGGAAACACCATATATTTT	CASSRDSSGNTIYF	few	TRBV5-1	TRBJ1-3	TRBD1
TGTGCCAGCAGTAGGGGGGGCTGGGGCAATGAGCAGTTCTTC	CASSRGGWGNEQFF	once	TRBV25-1	TRBJ2-1	-
TGTGCCAGCAGCAGACCGGGACAGGGCCAGTTCTTC	CASSRPGQGQFF	-	TRBV9	TRBJ2-1	TRBD1
TGTGCCAGCAGCCTACGACAGGGAATAACTGAAGCTTTCTTT	CASSLRQGITEAFF	-	TRBV7-9	TRBJ1-1	TRBD1
TGTGCCAGCAGCTTTCAGGGGACCTCCTACAATGAGCAGTTCTTC	CASSFQGTSYNEQFF	-	TRBV14	TRBJ2-1	-
TGTGCCAGCAGCCCTACCATGGGAGCTAACTATGGCTACACCTTC	CASSPTMGANYGYTF	-	TRBV13	TRBJ1-2	-
TGTGCCAGCAGGGGACAGGGGGGAATCAATCAGCCCCAGCATTTT	CASRGQGGINQPQHF	few	TRBV6-5	TRBJ1-5	TRBD1
TGTGCCAGCAGTTACTCCCGGGGAGATGGCTACACCTTC	CASSYSRGDGYTF	-	TRBV6-6	TRBJ1-2	-
TGTGCCAGCAGCCTTCAGGGGGGTCAGCCCCAGCATTTT	CASSLQGGQPQHF	-	TRBV6-5	TRBJ1-5	TRBD1
TGTGCCAGCAGCCAAGATCTGTCTAGCGGGAATGAGCAGTTCTTC	CASSQDLSSGNEQFF	-	TRBV4-2	TRBJ2-1	TRBD2
TGCGCCAGCAGCTTGGTTCCGGGACAAGAGACCCAGTACTTC	CASSLVPGQETQYF	-	TRBV5-1	TRBJ2-5	-
TGCAGCGTTGAACAGGGAAATACGCAGTATTTT	CSVEQGNTQYF	-	TRBV29-1	TRBJ2-3	-
TGTGCCAGCAAAAACAGGGGGTCCCTCGAGACCCAGTACTTC	CASKNRGSLETQYF	once	TRBV2	TRBJ2-5	TRBD1
TGTGCCAGTAGTATGAAGAGGGACACTGAAGCTTTCTTT	CASSMKRDTEAFF	once	TRBV19	TRBJ1-1	-
TGTGCCAGCAGCATGGTGGCGGGTGTTGGCAATCAGCCCCAGCATTTT	CASSMVAGVGNQPQHF	-	TRBV7-9	TRBJ1-5	-
TGTGCCAGCAGCTCTACCCCGAATCAGCCCCAGCATTTT	CASSSTPNQPQHF	-	TRBV13	TRBJ1-5	-
TGTGCCAGCACTCCCCGGGACAGGCTAGATTGGGAGCAGTTCTTC	CASTPRDRLDWEQFF	-	TRBV7-2	TRBJ2-1	TRBD1
TGTGCCAGCAGCACCGGACTCCTAGGTGGTGAAAAACTGTTTTTT	CASSTGLLGGEKLFF	-	TRBV27	TRBJ1-4	-
TGTGCCAGCTCACCAAACTTATCCAGGGGACGCGCTGAAGCTTTCTTT	CASSPNLSRGRAEAFF	-	TRBV18	TRBJ1-1	-
TGTGCCAGCTCACTCCGGGGGGTTCAAGGGGGCACTGAAGCTTTCTTT	CASSLRGVQGGTEAFF	-	TRBV18	TRBJ1-1	-
TGCGCCAGCAGCTCCGAAGGGGCCCGGAACAGGGATTTT	CASSSEGARNRDF	few	TRBV5-1	TRBJ2-3	-
TGTGCCAGCAGCTTAGGGATGTCTAGCGGGGGGGCCTACGAGCAGTACTTC	CASSLGMSSGGAYEQYF	-	TRBV7-2	TRBJ2-7	TRBD2
TGTGCCAGCAGCCACCCAGGGGTAGAGACCAAAAACATTCAGTACTTC	CASSHPGVETKNIQYF	-	TRBV5-6	TRBJ2-4	-
TGTGCCAGCAGTTACATCAGGGATGGCTACACCTTC	CASSYIRDGYTF	-	TRBV6-2/TRBV6-3	TRBJ1-2	-
TGCGCCAGCAGCTCCTCACAGGGACGCGAAAAACTGTTTTTT	CASSSSQGREKLFF	-	TRBV5-1	TRBJ1-4	-
TGTGCCAGCAGCTCGTCGGGACAGGGGAACACTGAAGCTTTCTTT	CASSSSGQGNTEAFF	-	TRBV5-6	TRBJ1-1	TRBD1
TGTGCCAGCAGTCCTGGACAGGGTTTTATTCGCACAGATACGCAGTATTTT	CASSPGQGFIRTDTQYF	-	TRBV27	TRBJ2-3	TRBD1